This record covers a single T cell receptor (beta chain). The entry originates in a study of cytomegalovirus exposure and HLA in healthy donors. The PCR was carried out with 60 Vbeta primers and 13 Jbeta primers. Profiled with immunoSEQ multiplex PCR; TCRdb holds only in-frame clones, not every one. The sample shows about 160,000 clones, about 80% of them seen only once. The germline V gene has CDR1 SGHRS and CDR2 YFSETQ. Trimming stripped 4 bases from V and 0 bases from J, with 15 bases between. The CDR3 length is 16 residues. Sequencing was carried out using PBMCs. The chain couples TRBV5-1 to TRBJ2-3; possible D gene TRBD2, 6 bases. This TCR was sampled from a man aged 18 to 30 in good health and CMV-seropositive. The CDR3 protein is CASSANPGLSTDTQYF. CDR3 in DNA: TGCGCCAGCAGCGCAAATCCGGGACTCAGCACAGATACGCAGTATTTT.